The TCR beta chain described here comes from a study of OX40 agonist ivuxolimab in advanced cancers. This clone occurred once. This same CDR3 is encoded by further DNA sequences in the sample. Germline V CDR1 and CDR2: SGHRS, YFSETQ. Unmatched junction bases numbered 1, after V lost 3 bases and J lost 0 bases. This CDR3 is built from 16 residues. The cohort excluded patients with autoimmune disease history or systemic immunosuppression. TCRdb keeps only in-frame clones here, not all; method: immunoSEQ multiplex PCR. The sample has tens of thousands of clones, about 91% seen once. Sequenced material: CD4+ or CD8+ T cells sorted from blood, taken in a trial of the OX40 agonist ivuxolimab. The sequence was obtained from an adult with an advanced solid tumor such as melanoma, head and neck, liver or kidney cancer. This chain links TRBV5-1 with TRBJ2-3, with 13 bases fitting TRBD2. The CDR3 loop reads CASSSGLAGSTDTQYF. CDR3 DNA: TGCGCCAGCAGCTCGGGACTAGCGGGAAGCACAGATACGCAGTATTTT.